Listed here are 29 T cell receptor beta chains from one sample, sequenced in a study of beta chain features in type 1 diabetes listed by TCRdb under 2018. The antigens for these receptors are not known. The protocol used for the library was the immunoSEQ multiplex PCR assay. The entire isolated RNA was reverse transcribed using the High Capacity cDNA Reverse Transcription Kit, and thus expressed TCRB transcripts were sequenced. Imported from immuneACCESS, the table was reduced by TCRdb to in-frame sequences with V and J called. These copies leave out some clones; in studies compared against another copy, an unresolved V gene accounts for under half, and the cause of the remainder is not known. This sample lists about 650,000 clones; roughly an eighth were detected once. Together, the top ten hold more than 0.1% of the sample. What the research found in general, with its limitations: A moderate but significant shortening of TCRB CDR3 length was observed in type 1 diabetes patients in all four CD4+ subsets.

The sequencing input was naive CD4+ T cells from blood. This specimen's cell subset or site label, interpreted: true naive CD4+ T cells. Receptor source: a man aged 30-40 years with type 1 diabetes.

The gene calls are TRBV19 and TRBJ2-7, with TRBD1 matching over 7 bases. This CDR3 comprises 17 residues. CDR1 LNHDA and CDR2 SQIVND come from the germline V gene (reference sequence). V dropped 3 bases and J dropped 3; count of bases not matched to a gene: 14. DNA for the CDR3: TGTGCCAGTAGTATGGGCCCACCCCAGGGGGTAAGCTACGAGCAGTACTTC. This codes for CASSMGPPQGVSYEQYF.

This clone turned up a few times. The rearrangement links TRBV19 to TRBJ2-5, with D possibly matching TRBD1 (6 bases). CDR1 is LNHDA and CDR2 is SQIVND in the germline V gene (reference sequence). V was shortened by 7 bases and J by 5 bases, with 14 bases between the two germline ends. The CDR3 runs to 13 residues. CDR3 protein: CASNPGDLETQYF. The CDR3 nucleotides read TGTGCCAGTAATCCAGGGGATCTGGAGACCCAGTACTTC.

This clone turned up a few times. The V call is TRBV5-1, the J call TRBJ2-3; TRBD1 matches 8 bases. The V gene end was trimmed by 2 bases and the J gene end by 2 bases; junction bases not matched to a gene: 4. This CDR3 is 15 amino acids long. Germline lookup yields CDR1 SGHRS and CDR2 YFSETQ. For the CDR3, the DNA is TGCGCCAGCAGCTTAGGACAGGGCTACACAGATACGCAGTATTTT. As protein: CASSLGQGYTDTQYF.

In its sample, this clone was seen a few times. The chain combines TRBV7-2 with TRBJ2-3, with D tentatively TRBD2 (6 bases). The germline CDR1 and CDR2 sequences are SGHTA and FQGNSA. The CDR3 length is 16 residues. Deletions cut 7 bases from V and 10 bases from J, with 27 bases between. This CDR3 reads CASTVLGTDRPRAQYF. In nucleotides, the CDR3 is TGTGCCAGCACCGTCCTCGGGACTGACAGACCGAGGGCGCAGTATTTT.

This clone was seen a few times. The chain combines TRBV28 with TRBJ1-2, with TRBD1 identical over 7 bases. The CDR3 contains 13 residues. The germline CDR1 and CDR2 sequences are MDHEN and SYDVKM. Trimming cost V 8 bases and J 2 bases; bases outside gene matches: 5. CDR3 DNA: TGTGCCAGCGGCCTGACAGGGAACTATGGCTACACCTTC. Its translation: CASGLTGNYGYTF.

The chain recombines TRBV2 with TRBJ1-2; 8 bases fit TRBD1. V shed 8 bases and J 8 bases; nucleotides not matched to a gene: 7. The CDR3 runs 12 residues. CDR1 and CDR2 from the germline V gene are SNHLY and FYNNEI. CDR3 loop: CASEDRGDGYTF. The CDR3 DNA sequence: TGTGCCAGCGAAGACAGGGGAGACGGCTACACCTTC.

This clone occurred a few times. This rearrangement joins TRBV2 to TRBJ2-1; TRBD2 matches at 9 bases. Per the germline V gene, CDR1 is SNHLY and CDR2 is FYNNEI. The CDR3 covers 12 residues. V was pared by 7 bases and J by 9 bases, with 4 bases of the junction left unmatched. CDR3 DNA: TGTGCCAGCACGGCGGGGGGGATTGAGCAGTTCTTC. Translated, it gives CASTAGGIEQFF.

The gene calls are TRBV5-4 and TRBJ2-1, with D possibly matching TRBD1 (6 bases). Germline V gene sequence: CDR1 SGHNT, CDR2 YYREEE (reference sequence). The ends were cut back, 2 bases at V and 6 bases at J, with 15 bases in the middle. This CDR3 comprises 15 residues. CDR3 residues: CASSFRGRGGNEQFF. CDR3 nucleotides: TGTGCCAGCAGCTTCAGGGGCCGTGGGGGCAATGAGCAGTTCTTC.

CDR3 in DNA: TGTGCCAGCAGCTTAGCCGCGGGGGGGCTAGCCACAGATACGCAGTATTTT. Translating it yields CASSLAAGGLATDTQYF. The rearrangement links TRBV7-2 to TRBJ2-3; 9 bases align to TRBD2. The germline CDR1 and CDR2 sequences are SGHTA and FQGNSA. Germline trimming cut 0 bases from V and 2 bases from J; bases unmatched to any gene: 6. This CDR3 contains 17 residues. The variable domain in full, completed from reference TRBV7-2 and TRBJ2-3, reads GAGVSQSPSNKVTEKGKDVELRCDPISGHTALYWYRQSLGQGLEFLIYFQGNSAPDKSGLPSDRFSAERTGGSVSTLTIQRTQQEDSAVYLCASSLAAGGLATDTQYFGPGTRLTVL.

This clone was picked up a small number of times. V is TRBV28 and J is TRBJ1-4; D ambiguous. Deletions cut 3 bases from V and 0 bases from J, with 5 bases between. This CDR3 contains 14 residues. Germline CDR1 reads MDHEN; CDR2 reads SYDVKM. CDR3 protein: CASSLDSTNEKLFF. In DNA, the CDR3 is TGTGCCAGCAGTTTGGACTCAACTAATGAAAAACTGTTTTTT. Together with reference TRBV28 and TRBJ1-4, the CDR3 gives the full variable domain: DVKVTQSSRYLVKRTGEKVFLECVQDMDHENMFWYRQDPGLGLRLIYFSYDVKMKEKGDIPEGYSVSREKKERFSLILESASTNQTSMYLCASSLDSTNEKLFFGSGTQLSVL.

The CDR3 protein is CASSPRVGTGELFF. DNA of the CDR3: TGTGCCAGCAGCCCGAGGGTTGGCACCGGGGAGCTGTTTTTT. The chain carries TRBV14 and TRBJ2-2, with a tentative D call TRBD2 (5 bases). Germline V gene sequence: CDR1 SGHDN, CDR2 FVKESK. The CDR3 length is 14 residues. Trimming pared 4 bases from V and 4 bases from J, leaving 10 bases between.

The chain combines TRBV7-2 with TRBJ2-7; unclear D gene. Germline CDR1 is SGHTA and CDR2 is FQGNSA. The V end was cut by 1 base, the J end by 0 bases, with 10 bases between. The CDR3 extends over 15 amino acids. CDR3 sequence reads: CASSLVSPSSYEQYF. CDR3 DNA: TGTGCCAGCAGCTTAGTCTCACCTAGCTCCTACGAGCAGTACTTC.

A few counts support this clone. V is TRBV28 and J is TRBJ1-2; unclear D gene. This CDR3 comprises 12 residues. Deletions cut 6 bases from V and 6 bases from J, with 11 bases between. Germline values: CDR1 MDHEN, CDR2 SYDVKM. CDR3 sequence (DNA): TGTGCCAGCAGCCCGAGTGGGCATGGCTACACCTTC. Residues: CASSPSGHGYTF.

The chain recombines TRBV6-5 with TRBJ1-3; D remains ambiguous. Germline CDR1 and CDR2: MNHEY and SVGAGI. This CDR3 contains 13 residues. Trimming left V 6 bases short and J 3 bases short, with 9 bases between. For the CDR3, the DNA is TGTGCCAGCAGCTCAGCCGGTGGAAACACCATATATTTT. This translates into CASSSAGGNTIYF.

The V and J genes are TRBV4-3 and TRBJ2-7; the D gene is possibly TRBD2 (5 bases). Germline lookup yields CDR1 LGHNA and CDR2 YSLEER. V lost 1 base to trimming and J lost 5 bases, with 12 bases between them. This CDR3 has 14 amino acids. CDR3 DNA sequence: TGCGCCAGCAGCCAAGGGACTCATACCAACGAGCAGTACTTC. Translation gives CASSQGTHTNEQYF.

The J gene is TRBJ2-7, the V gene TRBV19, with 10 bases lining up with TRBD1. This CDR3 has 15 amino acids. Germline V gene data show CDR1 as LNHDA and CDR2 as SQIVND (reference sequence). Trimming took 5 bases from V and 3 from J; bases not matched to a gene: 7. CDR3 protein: CASSGAGTGVYEQYF. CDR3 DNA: TGTGCCAGTAGTGGGGCCGGGACAGGGGTCTACGAGCAGTACTTC.

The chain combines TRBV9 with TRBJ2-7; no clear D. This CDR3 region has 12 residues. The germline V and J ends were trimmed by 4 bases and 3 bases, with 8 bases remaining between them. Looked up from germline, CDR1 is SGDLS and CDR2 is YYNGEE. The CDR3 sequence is CASSLPLYEQYF. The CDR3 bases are TGTGCCAGCAGCCTCCCCCTCTACGAGCAGTACTTC.

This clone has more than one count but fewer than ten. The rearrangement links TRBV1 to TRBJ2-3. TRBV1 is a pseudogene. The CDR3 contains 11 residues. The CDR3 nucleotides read TGCACCAGCAGAGTCTCGGATACGCAGTATTTT. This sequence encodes CTSRVSDTQYF.

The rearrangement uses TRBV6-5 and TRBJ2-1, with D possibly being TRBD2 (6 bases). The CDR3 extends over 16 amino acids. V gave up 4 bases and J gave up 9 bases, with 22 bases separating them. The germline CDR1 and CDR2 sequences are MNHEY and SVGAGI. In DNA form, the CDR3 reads TGTGCCAGCAGTTCCCGAACTAGCCCCAAGTCGGGTGAGCAGTTCTTC. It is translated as CASSSRTSPKSGEQFF.

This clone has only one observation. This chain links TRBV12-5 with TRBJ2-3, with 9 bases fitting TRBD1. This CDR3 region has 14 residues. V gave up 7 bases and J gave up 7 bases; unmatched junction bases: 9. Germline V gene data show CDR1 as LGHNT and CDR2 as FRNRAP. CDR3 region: CASAPGTGMNTQYF. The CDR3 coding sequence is TGTGCTAGTGCCCCCGGGACAGGGATGAATACGCAGTATTTT.

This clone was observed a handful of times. CDR3 loop: CASSMAGIYGYTF. The CDR3 DNA follows: TGTGCCAGTAGTATGGCCGGGATCTATGGCTACACCTTC. The chain has TRBV19 and TRBJ1-2; D uncertain. The CDR3 runs to 13 residues. V gave up 3 bases and J gave up 4 bases, with 9 bases separating them. Germline V gives CDR1 LNHDA, CDR2 SQIVND (reference sequence).

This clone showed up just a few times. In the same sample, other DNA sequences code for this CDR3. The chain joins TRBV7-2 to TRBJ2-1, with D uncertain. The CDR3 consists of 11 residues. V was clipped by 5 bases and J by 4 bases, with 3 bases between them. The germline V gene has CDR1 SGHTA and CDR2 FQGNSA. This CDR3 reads CASSPYNEQFF. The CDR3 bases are TGTGCCAGCAGCCCTTACAATGAGCAGTTCTTC.

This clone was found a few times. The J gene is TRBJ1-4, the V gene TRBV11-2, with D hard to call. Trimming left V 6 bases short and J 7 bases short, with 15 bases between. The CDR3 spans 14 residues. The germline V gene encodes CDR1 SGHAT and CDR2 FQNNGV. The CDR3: CASSLGLEAEKLFF. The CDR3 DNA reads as TGTGCCAGCAGTCTCGGTCTAGAGGCTGAAAAACTGTTTTTT.

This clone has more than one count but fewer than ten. The chain's CDR3 is CAWSSGGTSGGTDTQYF. The CDR3 coding sequence is TGTGCCTGGAGTTCTGGAGGGACTAGCGGGGGCACAGATACGCAGTATTTT. The V gene is TRBV30, the J gene TRBJ2-3, with 13 bases fitting TRBD2. CDR1 is GTSNPN and CDR2 is SVGIG in the germline V gene (reference sequence). The CDR3 is made up of 17 amino acids. Germline trimming cut 2 bases from V and 1 base from J; bases unmatched to any gene: 6.

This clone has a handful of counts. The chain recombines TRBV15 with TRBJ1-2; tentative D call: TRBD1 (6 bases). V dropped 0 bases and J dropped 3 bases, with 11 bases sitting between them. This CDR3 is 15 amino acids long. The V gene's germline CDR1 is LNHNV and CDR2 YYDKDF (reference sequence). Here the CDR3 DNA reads TGTGCCACCAGCAGAGACGGACAGCCGTACTATGGCTACACCTTC. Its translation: CATSRDGQPYYGYTF.

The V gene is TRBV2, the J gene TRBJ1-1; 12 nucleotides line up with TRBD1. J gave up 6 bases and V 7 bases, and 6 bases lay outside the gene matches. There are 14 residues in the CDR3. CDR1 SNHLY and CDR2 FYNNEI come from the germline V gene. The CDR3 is CASTKGQGASEAFF. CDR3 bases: TGTGCCAGCACTAAGGGACAGGGGGCCTCTGAAGCTTTCTTT.

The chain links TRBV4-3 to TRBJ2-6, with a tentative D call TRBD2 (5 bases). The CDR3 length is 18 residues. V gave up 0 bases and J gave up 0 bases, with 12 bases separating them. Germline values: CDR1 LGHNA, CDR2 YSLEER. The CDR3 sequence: CASSQDTVAGSGANVLTF. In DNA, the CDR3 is TGCGCCAGCAGCCAAGATACGGTGGCGGGCTCTGGGGCCAACGTCCTGACTTTC.

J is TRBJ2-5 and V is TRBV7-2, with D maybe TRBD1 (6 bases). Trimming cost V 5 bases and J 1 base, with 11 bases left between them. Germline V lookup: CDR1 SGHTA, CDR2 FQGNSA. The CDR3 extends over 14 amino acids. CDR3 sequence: CASSTRQVQETQYF. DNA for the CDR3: TGTGCCAGCAGCACCAGACAGGTCCAAGAGACCCAGTACTTC.

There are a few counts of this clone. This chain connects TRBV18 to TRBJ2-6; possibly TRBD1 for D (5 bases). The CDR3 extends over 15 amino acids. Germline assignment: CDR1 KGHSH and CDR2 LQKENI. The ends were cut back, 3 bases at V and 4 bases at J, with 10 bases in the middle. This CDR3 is CASSPQGTGANVLTF. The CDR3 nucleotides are TGTGCCAGCTCACCTCAGGGTACCGGGGCCAACGTCCTGACTTTC. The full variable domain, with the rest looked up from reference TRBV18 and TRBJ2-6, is NAGVMQNPRHLVRRRGQEARLRCSPMKGHSHVYWYRQLPEEGLKFMVYLQKENIIDESGMPKERFSAEFPKEGPSILRIQQVVRGDSAAYFCASSPQGTGANVLTFGAGSRLTVL.